This TCR beta chain stems from a study of OX40 agonist ivuxolimab in advanced cancers. Looking at the study overall: A history of anti-PD-1, anti-PD-L1 or anti-CTLA-4 therapy was acceptable, and 40% had some.

On this clone itself: What it binds is not known.

Sequenced by immunoSEQ multiplex PCR; TCRdb stores in-frame clones only, minus some. The table shows roughly 76,000 clones, with around 90% occurring only once. V lost 5 bases, J lost 2 bases, and 0 bases lay in between. The germline V gene encodes CDR1 SEHNR and CDR2 FQNEAQ (reference sequence). This CDR3 is 10 amino acids long. Whole-study findings and limits: Low normalized T-cell clonal expansion also characterized some of the nonresponders.

The starting material was CD4+ or CD8+ T cells sorted from blood, obtained in a trial of the OX40 agonist ivuxolimab. The V gene is TRBV7-9, the J gene TRBJ2-5; no clear D. The TCR sequence derives from an adult with an advanced solid tumor such as melanoma, head and neck, liver or kidney cancer. The CDR3 coding sequence is TGTGCCAGCAGCCAAGAGACCCAGTACTTC. Translation gives CASSQETQYF.